The source of this TCR beta chain is a study of CD8+CD57+ T cells in acquired aplastic anemia. Overall study findings and caveats: Found in both controls and patients were approximately 31 CD8+ CDR3 sequences.

The germline CDR1 and CDR2 sequences are ENHRY and SYGVKD. There are 17 residues in the CDR3. Unmatched junction bases numbered 13, after V lost 10 bases and J lost 1 base. This clonotype was seen once. Its antigen remains unidentified. Profiles of TCR beta VDJ and CDR3 were generated from a genomic DNA template. TCRdb reprocessed the reads with MiXCR, giving one entry per CDR3 protein. In the table there are under 500,000 distinct CDR3 sequences, less than 35% of which are singletons. CD8+CD57+ cell expansion had been shown by flow cytometry in patients chosen for sequencing. Each of the patients presented with severe acquired aplastic anemia.

This chain links TRBV10-3 with TRBJ2-7, with 13 bases fitting TRBD2. The sequence derives from a human donor with aplastic anemia. The material sequenced was sorted CD4+, CD8+, or CD8+CD57+ T cells (not recorded which) from PBMCs. The DNA of the CDR3 is TGTGCCACCTTCGCCGGGACTAGCGGGGAGCTATCCTACGAGCAGTACTTC. It specifies CATFAGTSGELSYEQYF.